This TCR beta chain was retrieved from a study of blood T cells in healthy people across ages. For the second PCR, which ran for about 7 to 11 cycles, a sample-barcoded 5' primer and a J-beta primer mix were used. From the 5' RACE reads, TCRdb called clonotypes with MiXCR, one entry per CDR3 protein. The sample lists fewer than 1 million distinct CDR3 sequences, under 55% occurring once. The CDR3 spans 15 residues. Deletions cut 0 bases from V and 4 bases from J, with 15 bases between. CDR1 DFQATT and CDR2 SNEGSKA come from the germline V gene (reference sequence). Study-level points and caveats: Diversity of TCR beta per million T cells declined in a roughly linear way with age.

Of note for this clonotype: The antigen remains undetermined.

The chain joins TRBV20-1 to TRBJ2-5, with TRBD2 as a possible D gene (7 bases). This sequence was found in a man between 60 and 75 years old in good health. The sequenced sample consisted of blood. The CDR3, as DNA: TGCAGTGCTAGAGATGGGGGGGCGGGGGTAGAGACCCAGTACTTC. Protein: CSARDGGAGVETQYF.